The source of this T cell receptor beta chain is a study of cytomegalovirus exposure and HLA in healthy donors listed by TCRdb under 2017. In the study overall: An earlier analysis of roughly 630 of the donors reported 250 to 300 Gb of sequence data and 100 million to 130 million unique TCR beta sequences from about 180 million T cells. An early release covering more than 500 HLA-typed donors comprised approximately 300 gigabases of sequencing data and some 79 million unique TCR sequences. Among the approximately 400 genotyped donors, about 83% belonged to the genetic ancestry cluster associated with self-reported Caucasian donors. The study aimed to test whether signatures of past pathogen exposure could be identified by cataloging public T cell receptors. The study profiled the T cell repertoires of around 700 subjects by immunosequencing and related them to cytomegalovirus serostatus. Besides the first cohort of 550 to 750 subjects, a separate validation cohort made up of over a hundred different subjects was used. The study combined high-throughput TCR immunosequencing, statistical association of individual TCRs with disease status, and machine learning to predict cytomegalovirus infection status. To study patterns of TCR occurrence, a later analysis re-analyzed previously published TCR beta repertoires from 666 donors and added high-resolution HLA genotyping. In the later analysis, no new phenotypic data were used to find candidate immune exposures; instead, reliance was placed on TCR beta sequences and their occurrence across donors. To decide whether each TCR beta V gene segment behaved as functional or pseudogenic, an earlier analysis of approximately 590 of the donors relied on high-throughput TCR beta sequencing. Donor age, sex, ethnicity and CMV serostatus were compiled alongside the repertoire data. A later genetic analysis used genome-wide SNP genotypes for about 60% of the 666 donors, treating that subset as a discovery cohort. All discovery cohort repertoires had been generated on a single sequencing platform. HLA typing included class I and class II loci at four-digit resolution. The number of donors typed differed by locus, with roughly 629-640 for A, B, C, DRB1 and DQB1, roughly 520 for DQA1, nearly 610 for DPA1, and some 440 for DPB1. About five DR-DQ haplotypes were handled as single units for association and clustering because linkage in the cohort was strong. On average, around 230,000 unique TCR beta nucleotide sequences were sequenced per donor among a few hundred genotyped donors of the cohort, with approximately 18% of those sequences being non-productive.

Points on this clone: This receptor's antigen is unknown. Per-base quality was not reported, and no clone a single base away is much larger than it.

The CDR3 has 16 amino acids, counting the end cysteine and phenylalanine. Only CDR3 DNA is held: 48 bases, read in frame from base 1. Trimming removed 0 bases from V and 5 bases from J; the gene matches leave 4 bases unexplained. CDR1 and CDR2, looked up from the germline V gene, are MNHEY and SVGAGI. Library generation was performed with the immunoSEQ multiplex PCR assay. A mixture of 60 forward primers for TCR Vbeta segments and 13 reverse primers for TCR Jbeta segments was used in the multiplex PCR. A multiplex PCR assay on genomic DNA amplified the CDR3 region of rearranged TCR beta genes. The Illumina HiSeq System was used to sequence the amplified TCR beta libraries as 87-base-pair reads. In the paper's pipeline: A later analysis counted tens of millions of unique TCR beta chains across the 640 or so repertoires, and roughly 9.9 million of these chains were shared by at least two donors. Raw reads were error-corrected and collapsed into unique sequences by a nearest-neighbor algorithm in which closely related sequences were merged to remove PCR and sequencing errors. Alignment of CDR3 sequences to IMGT reference sequences was used to assign V, D and J gene segments. For a sequence to be retained, a match of at least six nucleotides to both a V gene segment and a J gene segment was required. A rearrangement counted as productive if the CDR3 had no stop codons and remained in frame with V and J, and every other rearrangement counted as non-productive. CDR3 was defined by IMGT convention, running from the second conserved V-encoded cysteine to the conserved J-encoded phenylalanine. The earlier analysis of some 580 of the donors excluded any sequence lacking an unambiguous match to a single V gene segment. In an earlier analysis of some 590 of the donors, a V segment was called functional when productive rearrangements were above 56.7%, and segregating when the standard deviation between donors exceeded 5%. To diagnose cytomegalovirus status from the catalog of TCR beta chain sequences, a statistical classification framework was built. In a later analysis, V and J genes were assigned by comparing TCR nucleotide sequences against IMGT/GENE-DB human TR gene sequences. The TCRdist pipeline was used in a later analysis to assign CDR3 sequences and most-parsimonious VDJ recombination scenarios. In a later analysis, each TCR beta chain was defined by its CDR3 amino acid sequence together with its V-gene family, and reads without a unique V-gene family were excluded. In a later analysis, around 650 highly shared, low-generation-probability nucleotide sequences were removed to address suspected cross-contamination and a sequencing artifact. In a later analysis, a clonal expansion index for each public chain was calculated from normalized within-repertoire ranks of inferred template counts. Generation probabilities in a later analysis came from a VDJ recombination model fitted to out-of-frame rearrangements, and those results were checked against IGoR. In a later analysis, TCR-TCR, TCR-HLA and TCR-CMV co-occurrence was scored with hypergeometric tests, and a repertoire-size bias correction was applied to TCR pairs. In a later analysis, false discovery rates were estimated by permuting HLA or CMV assignments 20 times. In a later analysis, co-occurring TCRs were grouped with DBSCAN, and TCRdist sequence similarity was added when clustering was performed within HLA-allele-positive subsets. Repertoires with fewer than 30,000 or more than 120,000 public chains were left out of co-occurrence clustering, as were five repertoires with anomalous nucleotide sharing. Held by TCRdb, this immuneACCESS table contains in-frame sequences only and omits some clones. Under half of the omission traces to an unresolved V gene where checked; the cause of the rest is unknown. D and trimming were read from the DNA, whereas the V and J calls and clone size are those reported in that table. Counted in this sample were roughly 140,000 clones; about 76% of them appeared once. In total, the top ten clones hold around 3.7% of the sample.

Study-wide conclusions, independent of this receptor: In a later analysis, the rate of TCR association differed among HLA loci, with DRB1 alleles having the most associated TCRs and HLA-C alleles having the fewest. A further reported finding was that TCR beta sequences accurately predicted the HLA-A and HLA-B alleles for most subjects in the first cohort. Because the 87-base-pair reads could not distinguish some IMGT-functional V segments, including TRBV6-2 and TRBV6-3, those segments were excluded. This cohort had only TCR beta chains sequenced, and the lack of alpha or paired-chain data limited which features could be detected. The presence/absence analyses assumed that sequencing depth was roughly uniform across donors, and that assumption may not be true. In a later genetic analysis, fewer N-insertions in productive TCRs were reported among donors in an Asian-associated ancestry cluster than the roughly 700-donor mean. A later analysis found that HLA-associated TCR beta chains were more clonally expanded and had lower generation probabilities than equally common non-associated chains. The earlier analysis of 450 to 700 of the donors excluded 15 to 20 rarely observed V segments, including chromosome 9 orphons, because counts were too low. Assigning TCR associations to individual alleles was difficult when HLA alleles, especially DR and DQ, strongly co-occurred. Most CMV-associated TCR beta chains appeared to be HLA-restricted in a later analysis, and the HLA associations seemed to be driven largely by CMV exposure. In a later analysis, several top co-occurrence clusters were reported to appear linked to parvovirus B19, influenza, CMV and Epstein-Barr virus. A few of the identified cytomegalovirus-associated TCR beta chains were confirmed in vitro to be specific for cytomegalovirus antigens. Most TCR sequences were observed very rarely across donors, whereas some public TCRs were present in many individuals. A total of 164 TCR beta chains were listed by the study as associated with cytomegalovirus. The sequencing pipeline was judged likely to have produced a cluster of highly shared sequence variants as a technical artifact. V-gene and J-gene trimming of TCR beta chains was associated with a missense DCLRE1C variant in a later genetic analysis, and the association was replicated in an independent cohort. It was suggested by the authors that the approach could potentially be generalized to other disease states and immunological phenotypes. In an earlier analysis of some 540 of the donors, most TCR beta V segments appeared in productive rearrangements about 87% or about 30% of the time, broadly matching IMGT annotations. In a later analysis, 16,951 TCR beta sequences were associated with specific HLA alleles at a false discovery rate of 0.05. Linkage disequilibrium might explain the correlated functional status among segregating V segments, but an unknown experimental factor could not be ruled out. Cytomegalovirus status was reported to be diagnosed by the classifier with high specificity and sensitivity in both the original and validation cohorts. HLA typing was unavailable for some donors at each locus, so association tests used only the typed subset. For the cohort, immune exposure information was limited to CMV serostatus.

In total, more than 500 healthy bone marrow donors made up the cohort. Cohort members were all nominally healthy when sampled, although unrecorded immune exposures were likely present. The donor tested CMV seronegative and was one of the 352 seronegative cohort members. Each donor provided a peripheral blood sample, and peripheral blood mononuclear cells were used for TCR beta sequencing. The Qiagen DNeasy Blood Extraction Kit was used to extract genomic DNA from the blood cell samples. The clonotype originates from a man younger than 35 in good health and CMV-seronegative. The sample was PBMCs. The sequence joins TRBV6-5 to TRBJ2-2; TRBD1 matches 9 bases in the middle. The sequenced DNA is TGTGCCAGCAGTTACTCGTTAGACAGGGGGACCGGGGAGCTGTTTTTT. It specifies CASSYSLDRGTGELFF.